These T cell receptor beta chains were read from a single sample in a study of blood T cells in healthy people across ages. One entry per CDR3 protein, called by TCRdb with MiXCR from the 5' RACE reads. The data show about a million distinct CDR3 sequences, less than 45% seen once. Sequenced: blood. These receptors all stem from a man between 18 and 35 years old in good health. Each CDR3 is given with its conserved first and last residue. D genes are given only for firm matches. Size tells how often a clone was seen (once, few, many) or the class of an expanded clone, and some rows leave it out.

D,J,size,V,DNA,CDR3
TRBD1,TRBJ1-1,NA,TRBV10-3,TGTGCCATCAGTACACAGGGGGGGTCTTCTGAAGCTTTCTTT,CAISTQGGSSEAFF
TRBD1,TRBJ1-1,few,TRBV5-1,TGCGCCAGCAGCTGGGCTTCGGACAGGGAGGAAGCTTTCTTT,CASSWASDREEAFF
NA,TRBJ1-2,few,TRBV14,TGTGCCAGCAGCCAAGGTGTGACAGCTAGCTATGGCTACACCTTC,CASSQGVTASYGYTF
NA,TRBJ2-7,few,TRBV5-6,TGTGCCAGCAGCTTAAGGTATGAGGATCGTTACGAGCAGTACTTC,CASSLRYEDRYEQYF
TRBD1,TRBJ2-3,NA,TRBV6-5,TGTGCCAGCAGAGAACCGGGACAGGGCACATATACGCAGTATTTT,CASREPGQGTYTQYF
TRBD2,TRBJ2-1,few,TRBV15,TGTGCCACCAGCGGTAAGAGCGGGGGCTCCTACAATGAGCAGTTCTTC,CATSGKSGGSYNEQFF
NA,TRBJ1-5,many,TRBV6-1,TGTGCCAGCAGTGTTAATAGCAATCAGCCCCAGCATTTT,CASSVNSNQPQHF
NA,TRBJ1-2,NA,TRBV5-1,TGCGCCAGCAGCAAAGGACAGAACGACTATGGCTACACCTTC,CASSKGQNDYGYTF
TRBD2,TRBJ2-1,few,TRBV20-1,TGCAGTGCTAGAGTCCTGGACGACAGTGGACTAGCGGGGTCCCACAATGAGCAGTTCTTC,CSARVLDDSGLAGSHNEQFF
NA,TRBJ1-2,few,TRBV12-3/TRBV12-4,TGTGCCAGCAGTTTTGACAGCATTAACTATGGCTACACCTTC,CASSFDSINYGYTF
NA,TRBJ2-7,NA,TRBV7-2,TGTGCCAGCAGCTTAGGGCAGGGGGGCTCCTACAATGAGCAGTACTTC,CASSLGQGGSYNEQYF
TRBD2,TRBJ2-3,few,TRBV7-2,TGTGCCAGCACCCCCGATGGGACTAGCGGCACAGATACGCAGTATTTT,CASTPDGTSGTDTQYF
TRBD1,TRBJ1-1,NA,TRBV12-5,TGTGCTAGTGGTCCCGGACAGGGAATCATGAACACTGAAGCTTTCTTT,CASGPGQGIMNTEAFF
TRBD1,TRBJ2-1,NA,TRBV28,TGTGCCAGCAGTCCCGGCGGACAGGGAATCTACAATGAGCAGTTCTTC,CASSPGGQGIYNEQFF
NA,TRBJ1-6,NA,TRBV4-3,TGCGCCAGCAGCTCGGACAGTTCACCCCTCCACTTT,CASSSDSSPLHF
TRBD1,TRBJ2-1,NA,TRBV27,TGTGCCACCGCTCGGGACAGGGGGCTGAATGAGCAGTTCTTC,CATARDRGLNEQFF
NA,TRBJ1-5,NA,TRBV6-2/TRBV6-3,TGTGCCAGCAGTGCCCCAGATCAGCCCCAGCATTTT,CASSAPDQPQHF
NA,TRBJ2-5,once,TRBV27,TGTGCCAGCAGTTATACAGGGACTGAGCAGTACTTC,CASSYTGTEQYF
NA,TRBJ1-1,NA,TRBV3-1,TGTGCCAGCGCCGACACTTCTCATTCTGCGTCGGCTGAAGCTTTCTTT,CASADTSHSASAEAFF
TRBD1,TRBJ1-1,few,TRBV5-1,TGCGCCAGCAGCTTGGCCGGACAGGGAAGTACCATGAACACTGAAGCTTTCTTT,CASSLAGQGSTMNTEAFF
TRBD1,TRBJ2-3,NA,TRBV7-3,TGTGCCAGCAGTAACCCGGACAGGGGGAGGAAGACAGATACGCAGTATTTT,CASSNPDRGRKTDTQYF
NA,TRBJ1-2,NA,TRBV27,TGTGCCAGCAGTTTATCGGGTCAGGGCCCTCCAGAGGGTGGCTACACCTTC,CASSLSGQGPPEGGYTF
TRBD1,TRBJ2-7,once,TRBV28,TGTGCCAGCAGTTTAGGGCCGGGACAGAAAATCGAGCAGTACTTC,CASSLGPGQKIEQYF
NA,TRBJ1-2,many,TRBV4-2,TGTGCCAGCAGCCAGGATATGACATCCAACTATGGCTACACCTTC,CASSQDMTSNYGYTF
NA,TRBJ2-1,NA,TRBV4-3,TGCGCCAGCAGCCAAGAGGTAGCACCAGCGGTAACATACAATGAGCAGTTCTTC,CASSQEVAPAVTYNEQFF
NA,TRBJ1-4,few,TRBV12-3/TRBV12-4,TGTGCCAGCAGTTTAGCTTCGGGATCCTACCCTAAACTGTTTTTT,CASSLASGSYPKLFF
NA,TRBJ1-6,NA,TRBV27,TGTGCCTCCTATTCGGGGACCCCGGCTGGCAATTCACCCCTCCACTTT,CASYSGTPAGNSPLHF
NA,TRBJ1-2,NA,TRBV15,TGTGCCACCAGCAGAGGTGCAGGACAGATTGGACACTATGGCTACACCTTC,CATSRGAGQIGHYGYTF
TRBD1,TRBJ2-5,NA,TRBV27,TGTGCCAGCTACGATCTTGGGGGTAGGGGGCTAAAATCAGTCCAAGAGACCCAGTACTTC,CASYDLGGRGLKSVQETQYF
NA,TRBJ1-1,NA,TRBV6-5,TGTGCCAGCAGAAGAGGGGGTGAAGCTTTCTTT,CASRRGGEAFF
NA,TRBJ2-5,NA,TRBV24-1,TGTGCCACCAGTGATTTGGGGTTCGACAATGAGCAGTACTTC,CATSDLGFDNEQYF
NA,TRBJ2-2,NA,TRBV9,TGTGCCAGCGCGGCGGCCTTCGGTAACACCGGGGAGCTGTTTTTT,CASAAAFGNTGELFF
NA,TRBJ2-7,NA,TRBV7-9,TGTGCCGGCAGCTTAGAGGAAATCGAGCAGTACTTC,CAGSLEEIEQYF
NA,TRBJ1-5,few,TRBV7-2,TGTGCCAGCAGCGCTTCCGGGGGGGGTCAGCCCCAGCATTTT,CASSASGGGQPQHF
NA,TRBJ2-1,few,TRBV2,TGTGCCAGCAGTGCCCTCGCACAGGCACTCGTACAGAATGAGCAGTTCTTC,CASSALAQALVQNEQFF
TRBD1,TRBJ2-4,NA,TRBV14,TGTGCCAGCAGCCGGACCGGGACAGGGGCACTACAGTACTTC,CASSRTGTGALQYF
TRBD1,TRBJ2-1,NA,TRBV27,TGTGCCAGCAGTTTACCAGGGGGCGATGAGCAGTTCTTC,CASSLPGGDEQFF
NA,TRBJ1-6,NA,TRBV6-1,TGTGCCAGCGGTAAACTTACAGGATCAAGCTCCTATAATTCACCCCTCCACTTT,CASGKLTGSSSYNSPLHF
NA,TRBJ2-1,NA,TRBV20-1,TGCAGTGCTAGGCGTGTGGGGGCGTACAATGAGCAGTTCTTC,CSARRVGAYNEQFF
NA,TRBJ1-4,NA,TRBV7-9,TGTGCCAGCAGCCTAGGGGAAACTAATGAAAAACTGTTTTTT,CASSLGETNEKLFF
NA,TRBJ1-1,NA,TRBV7-2,TGTGCCAGCAGCTTAGTGTTCGGGGGGAGGAACACTGAAGCTTTCTTT,CASSLVFGGRNTEAFF